The 28 T cell receptor beta chains listed next were all sequenced from one sample in a study of regulatory T cells in long-lasting Graves disease. With iRepertoire HTBI primers and Arm-PCR of CDR3 regions, TCR beta libraries were built. TCRdb re-analysed the multiplex PCR reads in MiXCR, keeping a single row per CDR3 protein. In the table there are some 450,000 distinct CDR3 sequences, roughly a quarter of which are singletons. Time point meaning: persistent/refractory GD, antithyroid drugs over 5 years with positive TRAb. The TCR library was prepared using RNA isolated from PBMCs. Material: peripheral blood mononuclear cells (PBMCs), obtained when the disease was refractory, from a patient treated with antithyroid drugs. These receptors were obtained from a female donor with Graves disease.

V usage is TRBV7-9 and J usage is TRBJ2-6, with 7 bases lining up with TRBD1. Trimming at V came to 2 bases and at J to 4 bases, leaving 11 bases not matched to a gene. The CDR3 length is 18 residues. Germline V gives CDR1 SEHNR, CDR2 FQNEAQ (reference sequence). The CDR3 sequence is CASSLRPRGGFGANVLTF. The CDR3 region has the DNA TGTGCCAGCAGCTTAAGACCCAGAGGGGGCTTCGGGGCCAACGTCCTGACTTTC.

Ten or more counts support this clonotype. V is TRBV2 and J is TRBJ1-2, with D unresolved. V gave up 7 bases and J gave up 3 bases, with 9 bases separating them. Germline assignment: CDR1 SNHLY and CDR2 FYNNEI. The CDR3 totals 12 residues. This CDR3 is CASTGGYYGYTF. For the CDR3, the DNA is TGTGCCAGCACGGGCGGCTACTATGGCTACACCTTC.

The V and J genes are TRBV29-1 and TRBJ2-5, with 8 positions matching TRBD1. Germline-derived CDR1 and CDR2 are SQVTM and ANQGSEA. This CDR3 comprises 12 residues. V shed 7 bases and J 4 bases; nucleotides not matched to a gene: 5. The DNA for the CDR3 is TGCAGCGCCAGGACAGGGACAGAGACCCAGTACTTC. Encoded protein: CSARTGTETQYF.

The rearrangement uses TRBV5-6 and TRBJ2-6, with 9 nucleotides matching TRBD1. This CDR3 region has 16 residues. Germline loops: CDR1 SGHDT, CDR2 YYEEEE. The J segment lost 1 base and the V segment lost 3 bases, leaving 2 bases of the junction unmatched. CDR3 in amino acids: CASSWDRESGANVLTF. The CDR3 DNA reads TGTGCCAGCAGCTGGGACAGGGAGTCTGGGGCCAACGTCCTGACTTTC. Supplemented by reference TRBV5-6 and TRBJ2-6, the full variable domain reads DAGVTQSPTHLIKTRGQQVTLRCSPKSGHDTVSWYQQALGQGPQFIFQYYEEEERQRGNFPDRFSGHQFPNYSSELNVNALLLGDSALYLCASSWDRESGANVLTFGAGSRLTVL.

The chain employs TRBV2 and TRBJ1-3, with D perhaps TRBD1 (6 bases). Germline V gene sequence: CDR1 SNHLY, CDR2 FYNNEI. V was cut by 6 bases and J by 1 base, with 10 bases left in between. The CDR3 covers 14 residues. DNA for the CDR3: TGTGCCAGCAGCAAACAGGGTTCTGGAAACACCATATATTTT. This translates into CASSKQGSGNTIYF.

This clonotype showed up many times. The chain carries TRBV11-1 and TRBJ1-5; D uncertain. Trimming stripped 8 bases from V and 5 bases from J, with 13 bases between. Germline assignment: CDR1 SGHAT and CDR2 FQDESV (reference sequence). The CDR3 spans 13 residues. The DNA for the CDR3 is TGTGCCAGCGCAGTCGGGTGGGATCAGCCCCAGCATTTT. As protein: CASAVGWDQPQHF.

A few counts support this clonotype. The chain combines TRBV5-1 with TRBJ2-1; D not certain. CDR1 is SGHRS and CDR2 is YFSETQ in the germline V gene. Trimming shortened V by 4 bases and J by 10 bases, and 15 bases separated the two germline ends. This CDR3 comprises 13 residues. CDR3 sequence (DNA): TGCGCCAGCAGCCCTAACCCCACTAAGGAGCAGTTCTTC. Translating it yields CASSPNPTKEQFF.

J is TRBJ2-7 and V is TRBV3-1; 7 bases align to TRBD2. Germline lookup yields CDR1 LGHDT and CDR2 YNNKEL (reference sequence). This CDR3 is 18 amino acids long. The V gene end was trimmed by 4 bases and the J gene end by 3 bases; junction bases not matched to a gene: 18. The CDR3 region has the DNA TGTGCCAGCAGCCTATCAAGACGTGATGGCGGGAGAAACTACGAGCAGTACTTC. The encoded protein is CASSLSRRDGGRNYEQYF.

The V and J genes are TRBV19 and TRBJ2-7; D gene uncertain. Trimming removed 4 bases at V and 2 bases at J, with 15 bases between. CDR1 is LNHDA and CDR2 is SQIVND in the germline V gene (reference sequence). The length of the CDR3 is 15 residues. CDR3: CASSRVGGDTYEQYF. CDR3 DNA sequence: TGTGCCAGTAGTAGAGTCGGCGGAGACACCTACGAGCAGTACTTC.

In its sample, this clonotype was seen a few times. V usage is TRBV24-1 and J usage is TRBJ2-2, with D perhaps matching TRBD2 (6 bases). Trimming took 2 bases from V and 3 from J, leaving 15 bases between them. Per the germline V gene, CDR1 is KGHDR and CDR2 is SFDVKD. CDR3 size: 17 residues. The CDR3: CATSDSGTPKDTGELFF. CDR3 nucleotide sequence: TGTGCCACCAGTGATTCAGGGACTCCGAAGGACACCGGGGAGCTGTTTTTT.

The chain combines TRBV20-1 with TRBJ1-5, with no clear D. This CDR3 region has 15 residues. Germline V gene sequence: CDR1 DFQATT, CDR2 SNEGSKA (reference sequence). V was pared by 4 bases and J by 0 bases, with 13 bases between. The CDR3 region is CSATVRDLSNQPQHF. The CDR3 nucleotides read TGCAGTGCTACCGTAAGAGACCTTAGCAATCAGCCCCAGCATTTT.

In nucleotides, the CDR3 is TGCAGCGTAAGACAGGGGCTGGATGGCTACACCTTC. Protein product: CSVRQGLDGYTF. The chain uses TRBV29-1 and TRBJ1-2; 8 bases map to TRBD1. CDR1 and CDR2 (germline): SQVTM, ANQGSEA. This CDR3 is 12 amino acids long. With 6 bases clipped from V and 6 bases from J, the junction kept 6 bases outside the gene matches.

The genes are TRBV20-1 and TRBJ2-5, with D unresolved. Trimming took off 1 base at V and 2 bases at J, with 11 bases between the two ends. CDR1 and CDR2 from the germline V gene are DFQATT and SNEGSKA (reference sequence). The CDR3 is 14 amino acids. CDR3 coding DNA: TGCAGTGCTAGAGGCGTCAGATATCAAGAGACCCAGTACTTC. Translating gives CSARGVRYQETQYF.

This clonotype was counted once. This rearrangement joins TRBV28 to TRBJ2-1; 9 nucleotides line up with TRBD1. Germline values: CDR1 MDHEN, CDR2 SYDVKM. CDR3 length: 16 residues. The J segment lost 8 bases and the V segment lost 6 bases, leaving 14 bases of the junction unmatched. The CDR3 sequence: CASRKNTGTGNDEQFF. The CDR3 DNA sequence: TGTGCCAGCAGAAAAAACACCGGGACAGGGAACGATGAGCAGTTCTTC.

The genes are TRBV20-1 and TRBJ2-7, with 7 bases lining up with TRBD2. The V gene's germline CDR1 is DFQATT and CDR2 SNEGSKA (reference sequence). The CDR3 contains 15 residues. The V segment lost 0 bases and the J segment 3 bases; nucleotides outside the gene matches: 8. The CDR3 DNA reads TGCAGTGCTAGAGATCGGGCTAGCGGTCTCTACGAGCAGTACTTC. Amino acids: CSARDRASGLYEQYF.

This clonotype was observed many times. The V gene is TRBV6-1, the J gene TRBJ2-7, with D possibly being TRBD2 (5 bases). Trimming shortened V by 7 bases and J by 1 base, and 8 bases separated the two germline ends. The CDR3 is made up of 12 amino acids. CDR1 and CDR2 from the germline V gene are MNHNS and SASEGT. CDR3 sequence reads: CASNSGSYEQYF. The CDR3 nucleotides are TGTGCCAGCAACAGCGGTTCCTACGAGCAGTACTTC.

The table lists this clonotype with a few counts. The gene calls are TRBV7-4 and TRBJ2-3; D gene ambiguous. CDR3 length: 14 residues. V lost 5 bases and J lost 1, with 10 bases in between. The germline V gene has CDR1 SGHVT and CDR2 SQSDAQ. CDR3 DNA: TGTGCCAGCAGCACCCGACACCGCACAGATACGCAGTATTTT. Protein product: CASSTRHRTDTQYF.

In its sample, this clonotype was seen many times. The chain joins TRBV3-1 to TRBJ1-4; D gene ambiguous. The CDR3 covers 17 residues. The germline V gene encodes CDR1 LGHDT and CDR2 YNNKEL (reference sequence). The V end lost 4 bases, the J end lost 8 bases, and 23 bases lay between the germline ends. The CDR3 nucleotides are TGTGCCAGCAGCCCAAGACCTCTGCTGATGGGTGAGGAAAAACTGTTTTTT. Protein sequence: CASSPRPLLMGEEKLFF.

Ten or more counts support this clonotype. The chain joins TRBV28 to TRBJ1-5, with D maybe TRBD1 (5 bases). CDR1 is MDHEN, CDR2 SYDVKM, per germline. V shed 2 bases and J shed 4 bases, with 9 bases lying between them. The CDR3 has 14 residues. The CDR3 nucleotides read TGTGCCAGCAGTTTAGACCAGGGAAATCAGCCCCAGCATTTT. It codes for CASSLDQGNQPQHF.

This clonotype was detected ten times or more. This sequence joins TRBV15 and TRBJ2-7; D remains ambiguous. Germline V gives CDR1 LNHNV, CDR2 YYDKDF (reference sequence). This CDR3 has 15 amino acids. Trimming left V 1 base short and J 3 bases short, with 13 bases between. The CDR3 region is CATSRVQAGLYEQYF. The CDR3 nucleotides read TGTGCCACCAGCAGAGTTCAGGCTGGCCTCTACGAGCAGTACTTC.

There are a few counts of this clonotype. The chain joins TRBV9 to TRBJ1-6; D is perhaps TRBD1 (6 bases). This CDR3 is 13 amino acids long. Germline CDR1 and CDR2: SGDLS and YYNGEE. V shed 1 base and J shed 11 bases, with 10 bases lying between them. CDR3 residues: CASSVSGGPPLHF. The CDR3 DNA is TGTGCCAGCAGCGTAAGTGGGGGCCCACCCCTCCACTTT.

In its sample, this clonotype was seen a few times. The chain uses TRBV5-1 and TRBJ1-1; D possibly corresponds to TRBD1 (6 bases). The CDR3 spans 14 residues. CDR1 is SGHRS and CDR2 is YFSETQ in the germline V gene. Trimming pared 7 bases from V and 7 bases from J, leaving 20 bases between. The CDR3 nucleotides read TGCGCCAGCCAGATTGCAGGGGTAAATAATGAAGCTTTCTTT. Translation gives CASQIAGVNNEAFF.

This clonotype was counted ten times or more. The J gene is TRBJ1-2, the V gene TRBV6-2 or TRBV6-3; D might be TRBD1 (5 bases). The CDR3 spans 13 residues. V shed 11 bases and J shed 0 bases, with 13 bases lying between them. The V gene's germline CDR1 is MNHEY and CDR2 SVGEGT. The CDR3 bases are TGTGCCGGACAAGTCTCCTCTAACTATGGCTACACCTTC. It encodes CAGQVSSNYGYTF.

The chain joins TRBV30 to TRBJ1-1; D gene unclear. Between the trimmed V and J ends, which lost 8 bases and 5 bases, there was a span of 18 bases. Germline V CDR1 and CDR2: GTSNPN, SVGIG (reference sequence). This CDR3 contains 13 residues. CDR3 loop: CARSGMLGTEAFF. CDR3 DNA sequence: TGTGCCCGCAGTGGCATGCTGGGGACTGAAGCTTTCTTT.

This clonotype was picked up a small number of times. This chain connects TRBV29-1 to TRBJ2-5; TRBD2 is a possible D gene (5 bases). Trimming took off 6 bases at V and 5 bases at J, with 22 bases between the two ends. Looked up from germline, CDR1 is SQVTM and CDR2 is ANQGSEA. CDR3 size: 15 residues. The CDR3 DNA reads TGCAGCGTCCGCGGACTGCTCCAAGGTATCGAGACCCAGTACTTC. Encoded protein: CSVRGLLQGIETQYF.

Here the CDR3 reads CASSPPFAEMYQETQYF. The CDR3 DNA is TGTGCCAGCTCACCACCGTTCGCGGAAATGTACCAAGAGACCCAGTACTTC. J is TRBJ2-5 and V is TRBV18; D not certain. Germline V gives CDR1 KGHSH, CDR2 LQKENI. The CDR3 contains 17 residues. The V and J ends lost 0 bases and 0 bases respectively, with 14 bases between them.

In this sample, this clonotype turned up many times. The chain links TRBV11-3 to TRBJ1-1; D remains ambiguous. In germline, CDR1 is SGHNT, CDR2 YENEEA. Trimming took off 5 bases at V and 0 bases at J, with 7 bases between the two ends. The CDR3 consists of 13 residues. In DNA, the CDR3 is TGTGCCAGCAGCCGTGCTATGAACACTGAAGCTTTCTTT. Translating it yields CASSRAMNTEAFF.

The chain carries TRBV15 and TRBJ2-1; 11 bases are shared with TRBD2. The CDR3 has 18 amino acids. Germline V gene sequence: CDR1 LNHNV, CDR2 YYDKDF (reference sequence). Trimming removed 5 bases from V and 0 bases from J; junction bases left unmatched: 9. CDR3: CATSSSGLAANSYNEQFF. The CDR3 DNA reads TGTGCCACCAGCTCCTCGGGACTAGCGGCAAACTCCTACAATGAGCAGTTCTTC.